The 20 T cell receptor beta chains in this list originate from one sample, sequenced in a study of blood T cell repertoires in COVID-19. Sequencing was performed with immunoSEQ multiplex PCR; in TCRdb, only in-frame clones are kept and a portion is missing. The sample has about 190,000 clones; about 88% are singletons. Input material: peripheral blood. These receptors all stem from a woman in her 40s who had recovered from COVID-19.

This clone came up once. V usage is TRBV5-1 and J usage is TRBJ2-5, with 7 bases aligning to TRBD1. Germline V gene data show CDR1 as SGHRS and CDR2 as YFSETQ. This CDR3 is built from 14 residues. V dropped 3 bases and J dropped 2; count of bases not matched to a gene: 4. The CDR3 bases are TGCGCCAGCAGCTACCGGGACAGACAAGAGACCCAGTACTTC. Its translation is CASSYRDRQETQYF.

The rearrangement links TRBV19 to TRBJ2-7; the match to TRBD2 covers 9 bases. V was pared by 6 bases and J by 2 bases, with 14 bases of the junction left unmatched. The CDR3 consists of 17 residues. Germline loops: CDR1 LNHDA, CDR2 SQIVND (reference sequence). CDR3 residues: CASSFSLGTSRAYEQYF. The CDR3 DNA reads TGTGCCAGTAGCTTTTCCCTCGGGACTAGCCGAGCCTACGAGCAGTACTTC.

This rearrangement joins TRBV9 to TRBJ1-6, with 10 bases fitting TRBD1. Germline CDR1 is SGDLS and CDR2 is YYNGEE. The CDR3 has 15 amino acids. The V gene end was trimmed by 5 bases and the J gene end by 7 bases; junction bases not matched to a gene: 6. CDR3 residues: CASSPTGGANSPLHF. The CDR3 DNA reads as TGTGCCAGCAGTCCGACAGGGGGCGCGAATTCACCCCTCCACTTT. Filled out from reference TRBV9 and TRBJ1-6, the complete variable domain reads DSGVTQTPKHLITATGQRVTLRCSPRSGDLSVYWYQQSLDQGLQFLIQYYNGEERAKGNILERFSAQQFPDLHSELNLSSLELGDSALYFCASSPTGGANSPLHFGNGTRLTVT.

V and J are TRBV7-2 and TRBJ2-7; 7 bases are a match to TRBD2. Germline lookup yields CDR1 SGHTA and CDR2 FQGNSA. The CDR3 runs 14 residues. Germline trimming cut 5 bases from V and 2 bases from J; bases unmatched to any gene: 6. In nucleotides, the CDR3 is TGTGCCAGCAGCATCCAGCGGGATACCTACGAGCAGTACTTC. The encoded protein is CASSIQRDTYEQYF.

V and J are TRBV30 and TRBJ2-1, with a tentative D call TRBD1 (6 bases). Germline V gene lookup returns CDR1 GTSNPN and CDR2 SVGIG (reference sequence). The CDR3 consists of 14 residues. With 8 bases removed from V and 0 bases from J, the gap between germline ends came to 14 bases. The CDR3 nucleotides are TGTGCCCGGGCCCGGGACAACTCCTACAATGAGCAGTTCTTC. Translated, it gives CARARDNSYNEQFF.

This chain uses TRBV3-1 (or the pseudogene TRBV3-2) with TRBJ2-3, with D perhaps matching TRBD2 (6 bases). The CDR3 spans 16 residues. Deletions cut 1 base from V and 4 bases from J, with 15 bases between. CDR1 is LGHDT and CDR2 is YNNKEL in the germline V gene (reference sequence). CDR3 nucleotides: TGTGCCAGCAGCCAAGTGGGGGAGACTAGATCAGATACGCAGTATTTT. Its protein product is CASSQVGETRSDTQYF.

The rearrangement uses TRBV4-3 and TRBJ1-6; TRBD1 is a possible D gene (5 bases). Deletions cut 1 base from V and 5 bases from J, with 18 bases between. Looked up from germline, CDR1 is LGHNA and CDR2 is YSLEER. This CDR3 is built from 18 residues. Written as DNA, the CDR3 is TGCGCCAGCAGCCAAGCTCGGGCTGGTGGGGCTAATAATTCACCCCTCCACTTT. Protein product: CASSQARAGGANNSPLHF.

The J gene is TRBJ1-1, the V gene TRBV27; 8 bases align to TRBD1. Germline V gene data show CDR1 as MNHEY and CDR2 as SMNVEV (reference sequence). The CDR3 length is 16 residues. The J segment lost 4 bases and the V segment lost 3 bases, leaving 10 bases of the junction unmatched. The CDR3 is CASSLDRDLKITEAFF. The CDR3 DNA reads TGTGCCAGCAGTTTGGACAGGGACCTAAAGATCACTGAAGCTTTCTTT.

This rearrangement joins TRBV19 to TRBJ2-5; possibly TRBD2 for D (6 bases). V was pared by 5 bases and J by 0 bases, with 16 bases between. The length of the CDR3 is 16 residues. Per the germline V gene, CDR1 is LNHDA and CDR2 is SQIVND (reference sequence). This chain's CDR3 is CASSYGAGYNQETQYF. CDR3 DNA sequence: TGTGCCAGTAGTTATGGCGCGGGGTACAACCAAGAGACCCAGTACTTC. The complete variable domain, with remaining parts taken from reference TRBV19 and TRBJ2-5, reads DGGITQSPKYLFRKEGQNVTLSCEQNLNHDAMYWYRQDPGQGLRLIYYSQIVNDFQKGDIAEGYSVSREKKESFPLTVTSAQKNPTAFYLCASSYGAGYNQETQYFGPGTRLLVL.

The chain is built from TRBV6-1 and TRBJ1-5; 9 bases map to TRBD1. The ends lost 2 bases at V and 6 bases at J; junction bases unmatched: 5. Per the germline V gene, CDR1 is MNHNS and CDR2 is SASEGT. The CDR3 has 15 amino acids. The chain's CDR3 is CASSEIGQGSQPQHF. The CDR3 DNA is TGTGCCAGCAGTGAAATAGGACAGGGGAGTCAGCCCCAGCATTTT.

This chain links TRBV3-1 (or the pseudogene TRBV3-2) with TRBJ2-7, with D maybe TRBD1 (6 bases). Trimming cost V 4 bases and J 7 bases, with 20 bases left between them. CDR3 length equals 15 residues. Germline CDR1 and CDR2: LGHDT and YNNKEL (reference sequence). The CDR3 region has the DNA TGTGCCAGCAGCCCATCACCCCAGGGGCGGTGGGAGCAGTACTTC. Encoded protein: CASSPSPQGRWEQYF.

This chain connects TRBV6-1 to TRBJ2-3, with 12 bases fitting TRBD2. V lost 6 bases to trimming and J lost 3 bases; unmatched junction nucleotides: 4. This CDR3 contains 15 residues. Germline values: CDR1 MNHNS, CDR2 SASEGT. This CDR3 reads CASRRTSGATDTQYF. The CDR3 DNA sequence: TGTGCCAGCAGGAGGACTAGCGGGGCTACAGATACGCAGTATTTT.

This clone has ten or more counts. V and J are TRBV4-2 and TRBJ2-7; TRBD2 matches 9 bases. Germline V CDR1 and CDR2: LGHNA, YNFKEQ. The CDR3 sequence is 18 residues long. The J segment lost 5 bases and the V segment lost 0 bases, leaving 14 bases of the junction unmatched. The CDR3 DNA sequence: TGTGCCAGCAGCCAAGATGGGGCGGGAGGGCCCTCCGTCCACGAGCAGTACTTC. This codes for CASSQDGAGGPSVHEQYF.

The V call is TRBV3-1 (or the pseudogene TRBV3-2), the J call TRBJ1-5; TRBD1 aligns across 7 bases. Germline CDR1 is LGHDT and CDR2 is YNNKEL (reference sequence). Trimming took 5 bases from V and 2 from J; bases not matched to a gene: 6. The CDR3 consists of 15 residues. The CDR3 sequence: CASSIAGGGNQPQHF. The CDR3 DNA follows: TGTGCCAGCAGCATTGCAGGGGGAGGCAATCAGCCCCAGCATTTT.

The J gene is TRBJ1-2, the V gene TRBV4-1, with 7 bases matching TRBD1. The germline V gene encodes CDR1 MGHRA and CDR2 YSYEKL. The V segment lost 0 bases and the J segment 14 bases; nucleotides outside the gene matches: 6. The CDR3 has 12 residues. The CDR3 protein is CASSQETGAETF. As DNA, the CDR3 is TGCGCCAGCAGCCAAGAAACAGGGGCAGAGACCTTC.

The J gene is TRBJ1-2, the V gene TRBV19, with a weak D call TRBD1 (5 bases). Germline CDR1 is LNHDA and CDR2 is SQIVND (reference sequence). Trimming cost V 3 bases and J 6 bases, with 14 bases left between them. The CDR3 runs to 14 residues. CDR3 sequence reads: CASSIPGDPHGYTF. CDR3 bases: TGTGCCAGTAGTATTCCGGGGGACCCCCATGGCTACACCTTC. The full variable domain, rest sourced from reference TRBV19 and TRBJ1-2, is DGGITQSPKYLFRKEGQNVTLSCEQNLNHDAMYWYRQDPGQGLRLIYYSQIVNDFQKGDIAEGYSVSREKKESFPLTVTSAQKNPTAFYLCASSIPGDPHGYTFGSGTRLTVV.

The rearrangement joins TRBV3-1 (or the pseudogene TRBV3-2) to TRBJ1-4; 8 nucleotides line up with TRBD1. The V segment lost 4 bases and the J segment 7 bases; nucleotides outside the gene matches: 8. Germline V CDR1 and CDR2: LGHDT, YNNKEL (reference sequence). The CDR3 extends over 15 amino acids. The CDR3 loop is CASSPNPGGGEKLFF. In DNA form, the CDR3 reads TGTGCCAGCAGCCCAAACCCAGGGGGCGGTGAAAAACTGTTTTTT.

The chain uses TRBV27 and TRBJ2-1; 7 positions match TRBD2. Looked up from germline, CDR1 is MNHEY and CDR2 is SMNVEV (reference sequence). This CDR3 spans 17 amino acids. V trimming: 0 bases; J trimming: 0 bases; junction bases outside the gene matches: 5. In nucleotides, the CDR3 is TGTGCCAGCAGTTTATCGCCACTAGCGCTCTCCTACAATGAGCAGTTCTTC. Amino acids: CASSLSPLALSYNEQFF.

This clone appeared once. Here the CDR3 reads CASRLSGGYNEQFF. The CDR3 DNA follows: TGTGCCAGTCGACTTAGCGGGGGTTACAATGAGCAGTTCTTC. The chain employs TRBV19 and TRBJ2-1, with TRBD2 matching over 9 bases. V trimming: 8 bases; J trimming: 4 bases; junction bases outside the gene matches: 6. The CDR3 sequence is 14 residues long. CDR1 and CDR2 (germline): LNHDA, SQIVND (reference sequence). Full variable domain (rest looked up from reference TRBV19 and TRBJ2-1): DGGITQSPKYLFRKEGQNVTLSCEQNLNHDAMYWYRQDPGQGLRLIYYSQIVNDFQKGDIAEGYSVSREKKESFPLTVTSAQKNPTAFYLCASRLSGGYNEQFFGPGTRLTVL.

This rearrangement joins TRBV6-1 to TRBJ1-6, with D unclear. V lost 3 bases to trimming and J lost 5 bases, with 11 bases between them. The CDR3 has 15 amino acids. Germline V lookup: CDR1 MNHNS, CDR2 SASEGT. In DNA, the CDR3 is TGTGCCAGCAGTGAGCGGCAGCCGGATAATTCACCCCTCCACTTT. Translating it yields CASSERQPDNSPLHF.